Presented here are 23 T cell receptor beta chains from one specimen sequenced in a study of T cell repertoires in cytomegalovirus infection (dated by TCRdb to the late 2010s). Sequenced using an Illumina HiSeq 1500. TCRdb ran its own pipeline on the public reads, namely fastp trimming at Q25 and MiXCR clone calling, and kept in-frame beta chains. Duplicate CDR3 protein sequences are folded into a single record with the most common DNA and genes. The table for this sample lists hundreds of thousands of distinct CDR3 sequences; roughly 15% of them were counted only once. Approximately 12% of the sample lies in the top ten. Material for sequencing was PBMCs. The receptors stem from a human donor in good health (CMV status not recorded). Some clones in this sample may be carry-over from other donors' samples.

Ten or more counts support this clonotype. The rearrangement uses TRBV7-6 and TRBJ2-5; unclear D gene. Between the trimmed V and J ends, which lost 5 bases and 5 bases, there was a span of 12 bases. The V gene's germline CDR1 is SGHVS and CDR2 FNYEAQ. This CDR3 has 13 amino acids. CDR3 in DNA: TGTGCCAGCAGCCCCCCCAGTAGTGAGACCCAGTACTTC. It encodes CASSPPSSETQYF.

This clonotype was counted between two and nine times. CDR3 in DNA: TGCAGTGCTACCTCCCCCGGGGGCGGCACAGATACGCAGTATTTT. The encoded protein is CSATSPGGGTDTQYF. J is TRBJ2-3 and V is TRBV20-1; TRBD1 or TRBD2 may be the D gene (6 bases each). Looked up from germline, CDR1 is DFQATT and CDR2 is SNEGSKA (reference sequence). V lost 4 bases to trimming and J lost 1 base, with 15 bases between them. This CDR3 has 15 amino acids.

The V and J genes are TRBV2 and TRBJ1-5, with 8 bases aligning to TRBD1. Germline V gene lookup returns CDR1 SNHLY and CDR2 FYNNEI. This CDR3 has 15 amino acids. Trimming cost V 5 bases and J 7 bases; bases outside gene matches: 10. CDR3 nucleotide sequence: TGTGCCAGCAGTCGGCCGACAGGGGAAGGGCAGCCCCAGCATTTT. Its protein product is CASSRPTGEGQPQHF. Looking up the rest from reference TRBV2 and TRBJ1-5 gives the full variable domain: EPEVTQTPSHQVTQMGQEVILRCVPISNHLYFYWYRQILGQKVEFLVSFYNNEISEKSEIFDDQFSVERPDGSNFTLKIRSTKLEDSAMYFCASSRPTGEGQPQHFGDGTRLSIL.

The sample holds many counts of this clonotype. The CDR3 reads CASSRPGFNYGYTF. The CDR3 DNA sequence: TGTGCCAGTAGTCGTCCGGGCTTCAACTATGGCTACACCTTC. The rearrangement uses TRBV19 and TRBJ1-2; no clear D. This CDR3 has 14 residues. Germline lookup yields CDR1 LNHDA and CDR2 SQIVND (reference sequence). The germline V and J ends were trimmed by 5 bases and 2 bases, with 12 bases remaining between them.

The sample holds a few counts of this clonotype. The chain carries TRBV27 and TRBJ1-1, with TRBD1 identical over 9 bases. V shed 3 bases, J shed 3 bases, and the junction held 2 bases outside the gene matches. CDR3 length: 14 residues. The V gene's germline CDR1 is MNHEY and CDR2 SMNVEV (reference sequence). The CDR3 region is CASSLWTGDTEAFF. As DNA, the CDR3 is TGTGCCAGCAGTTTGTGGACAGGGGACACTGAAGCTTTCTTT.

The chain combines TRBV27 with TRBJ1-2; D is ambiguous. CDR1 and CDR2 from the germline V gene are MNHEY and SMNVEV (reference sequence). V was trimmed by 2 bases and J by 4 bases, leaving 20 bases between them. The CDR3 runs to 17 residues. DNA of the CDR3: TGTGCCAGCAGTTTACTAATCGCAGGAGCCCCTATCTATGGCTACACCTTC. Its protein product is CASSLLIAGAPIYGYTF.

This clonotype was detected only a few times. The V call is TRBV7-2, the J call TRBJ1-2; 7 bases are shared with TRBD1. The germline V gene encodes CDR1 SGHTA and CDR2 FQGNSA. CDR3 length: 16 residues. V lost 0 bases and J lost 4; bases outside the gene matches: 8. DNA of the CDR3: TGTGCCAGCAGCTTAGCGATGGGACAGCAGGGCTATGGCTACACCTTC. Residues: CASSLAMGQQGYGYTF.

Here the CDR3 reads CSASKAGGNQPQHF. The CDR3 bases are TGCAGTGCTAGCAAGGCCGGGGGCAATCAGCCCCAGCATTTT. The rearrangement joins TRBV20-1 to TRBJ1-5; no clear D. This CDR3 spans 14 amino acids. Germline-derived CDR1 and CDR2 are DFQATT and SNEGSKA (reference sequence). V gave up 3 bases and J gave up 2 bases, with 11 bases separating them.

This clonotype was seen only a few times. The chain employs TRBV25-1 and TRBJ2-2; no reliable D call. Trimming stripped 2 bases from V and 3 bases from J, with 10 bases between. This CDR3 has 15 amino acids. Germline values: CDR1 MGHDK, CDR2 SYGVNS. CDR3 DNA sequence: TGTGCCAGCAGTGAACACAGTACTTACACCGGGGAGCTGTTTTTT. It encodes CASSEHSTYTGELFF.

DNA of the CDR3: TGTGCCAGCAGTGCTTCGTTGAACACTGAAGCTTTCTTT. Its protein is CASSASLNTEAFF. The V call is TRBV2, the J call TRBJ1-1; no firm D call. From germline, CDR1 is SNHLY and CDR2 FYNNEI. The CDR3 is 13 amino acids. Trimming removed 4 bases from V and 0 bases from J, with 6 bases in between.

This sequence joins TRBV6-5 and TRBJ2-7, with 7 bases fitting TRBD2. The CDR3 consists of 13 residues. J lost 5 bases, V lost 7 bases, and 8 bases had no gene match. Germline loops: CDR1 MNHEY, CDR2 SVGAGI. In nucleotides, the CDR3 is TGTGCCAGCAAGAAAGCCGGGAGGAACGAGCAGTACTTC. It translates to CASKKAGRNEQYF.

V gene TRBV4-3 combines with J gene TRBJ1-4; D gene ambiguous. Between the trimmed V and J ends, which lost 0 bases and 0 bases, there was a span of 8 bases. Looked up from germline, CDR1 is LGHNA and CDR2 is YSLEER. The CDR3 runs to 16 residues. The CDR3 loop reads CASSQDYRTTNEKLFF. The CDR3 DNA is TGCGCCAGCAGCCAAGATTACAGAACAACTAATGAAAAACTGTTTTTT.

This clonotype was counted a few times. The chain joins TRBV6-5 to TRBJ1-4; 8 nucleotides match TRBD1. The V and J ends lost 6 bases and 0 bases, in that order; junction bases with no gene match: 15. CDR1 and CDR2 (germline): MNHEY, SVGAGI. The CDR3 runs to 19 residues. CDR3 in DNA: TGTGCCAGCAGCTTGGAGTATCCGGGACAGGCCCCAACTAATGAAAAACTGTTTTTT. As protein: CASSLEYPGQAPTNEKLFF.

This clonotype was seen only once. The V gene is TRBV7-6, the J gene TRBJ2-7; either TRBD1 or TRBD2 may fit D (5 bases each). V lost 5 bases, J lost 4 bases, and 15 bases lay in between. The CDR3 has 14 residues. Looked up from germline, CDR1 is SGHVS and CDR2 is FNYEAQ. The CDR3: CASSPRDGLYEQYF. The CDR3 nucleotides are TGTGCCAGCAGCCCCCGGGACGGATTATACGAGCAGTACTTC.

This CDR3 reads CASSPASGRNEKLFF. CDR3 bases: TGTGCCAGCAGCCCCGCTTCGGGGAGGAATGAAAAACTGTTTTTT. This chain uses TRBV6-5 with TRBJ1-4; D is ambiguous. The germline V gene has CDR1 MNHEY and CDR2 SVGAGI. This CDR3 has 15 residues. Trimming pared 6 bases from V and 5 bases from J, leaving 16 bases between.

The chain joins TRBV28 to TRBJ1-6; a possible D gene is TRBD1 (6 bases). The CDR3 sequence is 13 residues long. V was shortened by 3 bases and J by 9 bases, with 9 bases between the two germline ends. From germline, CDR1 is MDHEN and CDR2 SYDVKM. CDR3 region: CASSFGGLSPLHF. CDR3 in DNA: TGTGCCAGCAGTTTTGGGGGGCTTTCACCCCTCCACTTT.

This clonotype has just a few counts. This sequence joins TRBV4-3 and TRBJ1-2; D might be TRBD1 (6 bases). CDR1 is LGHNA, CDR2 YSLEER, per germline. V gave up 4 bases and J gave up 3 bases, with 18 bases separating them. The CDR3 sequence is 16 residues long. CDR3 bases: TGCGCCAGCAGCCGGATACCGATGGAGGGGGACTATGGCTACACCTTC. Translated: CASSRIPMEGDYGYTF.

The chain's CDR3 is CASSYSRSYKNIQYF. CDR3 DNA: TGTGCCAGCAGTTACTCGAGATCCTACAAAAACATTCAGTACTTC. This chain connects TRBV6-2 or TRBV6-3 to TRBJ2-4; no clear D gene. V lost 0 bases and J lost 3, with 9 bases in between. The CDR3 consists of 15 residues. The germline gives CDR1 MNHEY, CDR2 SVGEGT.

On this clonotype itself: This may arise from a read error, as a much more abundant clone is one base away. This rearrangement joins TRBV12-3 or TRBV12-4 to TRBJ1-4, with D possibly TRBD1 on 6 matching bases. CDR3 length equals 13 residues. Trimming took 10 bases from V and 5 from J, leaving 14 bases between them. DNA for the CDR3: TGTGCCAACAGCCGGACAGTGAATGAAAAACTGTTTTTT. It translates to CANSRTVNEKLFF.

This clonotype was seen many times. The rearrangement joins TRBV12-3 or TRBV12-4 to TRBJ1-1, with 9 bases fitting TRBD1. J was trimmed by 6 bases and V by 6 bases; bases with no gene match: 8. The CDR3 is 14 amino acids. CDR3 in DNA: TGTGCCAGCAGAAGGGACAGGGTTCCTGCTGAAGCTTTCTTT. It yields the protein CASRRDRVPAEAFF.

This clonotype was seen more than once but under ten times. The rearrangement links TRBV19 to TRBJ1-2; 7 bases are shared with TRBD1. The CDR3 contains 16 residues. In germline, CDR1 is LNHDA, CDR2 SQIVND (reference sequence). V lost 5 bases, J lost 1 base, and 10 bases stayed unmatched. The CDR3 DNA sequence: TGTGCCAGTAGTGAGACGGGGCACAGGGGTAACTATGGCTACACCTTC. It specifies CASSETGHRGNYGYTF. The whole variable domain, remainder taken from reference TRBV19 and TRBJ1-2, is DGGITQSPKYLFRKEGQNVTLSCEQNLNHDAMYWYRQDPGQGLRLIYYSQIVNDFQKGDIAEGYSVSREKKESFPLTVTSAQKNPTAFYLCASSETGHRGNYGYTFGSGTRLTVV.

This clonotype was found many times. The CDR3 loop reads CASSYSRGSTDTQYF. The DNA for the CDR3 is TGTGCCAGCAGTTACTCTCGGGGTAGCACAGATACGCAGTATTTT. This chain connects TRBV6-5 to TRBJ2-3, with D perhaps matching TRBD2 (5 bases). Germline loops: CDR1 MNHEY, CDR2 SVGAGI. The CDR3 is made up of 15 amino acids. Trimming took off 0 bases at V and 0 bases at J, with 7 bases between the two ends.

This clonotype has ten or more counts. The rearrangement links TRBV6-1 to TRBJ2-7; no reliable D call. Trimming took off 3 bases at V and 6 bases at J, with 18 bases between the two ends. This CDR3 region has 15 residues. The germline V gene has CDR1 MNHNS and CDR2 SASEGT. The CDR3 here is CASSDSFPVGREQYF. CDR3 nucleotides: TGTGCCAGCAGTGATTCGTTCCCGGTAGGGCGCGAGCAGTACTTC.